In this sample, the clone carrying this T cell receptor (beta chain) turned up a few times. Its antigen is as yet unknown. Specified time point: patch test 1, 2 weeks after DPC sensitization. The treatment here: therapeutic diphenylcyclopropenone sensitization with weekly scalp DPC. Germline V gives CDR1 MNHEY, CDR2 SVGEGT. V shed 4 bases and J 3 bases; nucleotides not matched to a gene: 5. This CDR3 region has 15 residues. These data are taken from a study of human T cells and chemical hapten exposure. Study information: Patients, mostly women, had alopecia areata, alopecia totalis or alopecia universalis. Per-sample variation in TCR yield stemmed mainly from small pooled library volume differences. Whole-study results and caveats: TCRs exceeding a frequency of 1 in 1000 stayed unchanged under DPC sensitization.

Methods used by the authors: Samples held a median of around 100,000 TCRs, range about 20,000–690,600. TCRdb ran MiXCR on the RACE reads and lists one entry per CDR3 protein. The V and J calls follow TCRdb's processing rather than the paper's. The data show more than 65,000 distinct CDR3 sequences, 10% seen once. The specimen comprised whole blood, sampled in connection with sensitization to the hapten diphenylcyclopropenone (DPC). This clonotype was sampled from a woman between 45 and 65 years old with alopecia areata. Some clones in this sample may be carry-over from other donors' samples. V usage is TRBV6-2 or TRBV6-3 and J usage is TRBJ2-7; 11 bases are a match to TRBD2. CDR3 nucleotides: TGTGCCAGCAGTTTCCCTAGCGGGAGGATCTACGAGCAGTACTTC. Encoded protein: CASSFPSGRIYEQYF.